This entry describes one TCR beta chain. This clonotype occurred once. Which antigen it targets is not known. A junction boundary mismatches the germline segment, possibly from a read error. This entry is derived from a study of Graves' ophthalmopathy and Graves' hyperthyroidism (dated by TCRdb to 2016 to 2018). With regard to the full study: Peripheral blood samples were taken at the time of initial diagnosis, before any treatment was given. In several hyperthyroidism patients, the T-cell repertoires found in thyroid tissue were compared with those found in blood. The 75 to 100 discovery patients were divided at random into training and test sets in a 7:3 ratio. In total, 135 blood samples were TCR-sequenced: some 43 ophthalmopathy, some 75 hyperthyroidism and some 17 hyperthyroidism-to-ophthalmopathy patients. To tell Graves' ophthalmopathy apart from Graves' hyperthyroidism, and to predict which patients would progress to ophthalmopathy, the study relied on TCR beta repertoire signatures. The independent validation cohort included approximately 19 hyperthyroidism patients plus 17 patients who later progressed from hyperthyroidism to ophthalmopathy. To explore V-J signatures that distinguish ophthalmopathy from hyperthyroidism, a discovery set of about a hundred patients was enrolled, made up of 40 to 45 with ophthalmopathy and roughly 57 with stable hyperthyroidism. Following sample collection, hyperthyroidism patients were given methimazole at a starting dose of 30 mg daily, and ophthalmopathy patients were given high-dose intravenous methylprednisolone.

For repertoire sequencing, the TCR beta CDR3 regions were amplified from RNA transcripts. The first round was an RT-PCR using HTBI primers with the Qiagen OneStep RT-PCR kit, and this first round was followed by a second-round multiplex PCR, then size selection and purification. The libraries underwent paired-end sequencing with 100 bp reads on an Illumina HiSeq2000. Per the source publication's procedure: SOAPnuke was used for read processing, and reads with adapters, uncalled bases, a mean Phred below 15, or no exact constant-primer or identifier match were discarded. COPE v1.2.5 was used to merge the high-quality paired reads. Unique nucleotide sequences were defined as clonotypes and aligned to IMGT TRB V, D and J references using MiTCR v1.1. The analysis was limited to V-J combinations with a frequency above 0.0001, which together covered 98% to 99.2% of repertoires. For each V-J combination, a TCR clonal expansion and chaos score was defined as the ratio of F50 clonal expansion to chaos observed in the TCRdist matrix. Welch's t-statistics and random forest were used to narrow the features down to more than 10 V-J combinations, which were then fed into a naive Bayes classifier. The similarity between thyroid and blood repertoires was quantified using the Morisita-Horn index. Through fastp at Q25 and MiXCR, TCRdb rebuilt clones from the public reads, retaining in-frame beta chains. Rows with a matching CDR3 protein are joined into one entry that keeps the most common DNA and genes. The V and J calls shown here were made by TCRdb, not taken from the authors' results. Counted in this sample were approximately 380,000 distinct CDR3 sequences; around 21% of them appeared once. The ten largest account for around 3% of the sample.

Measured from the cysteine to the phenylalanine, the CDR3 is 15 residues long. Only the CDR3 DNA stays, 45 bases, in frame from base 1. CDR1 and CDR2 are read off the germline V gene as SNHLY and FYNNEI. Hyperthyroidism was considered stable if no progression to ophthalmopathy occurred within 18 months of follow-up. Hyperthyroidism patients were newly diagnosed, were aged 18 to 65 years, and had a disease duration under 2 months. Anyone with other autoimmune diseases, uncontrolled infections, pregnancy or lactation was excluded from the study. Clinical symptoms, serum thyroxine, TRAb, thyroid ultrasound and orbital computed tomography were used for diagnosis. Using Ficoll-Paque density gradient centrifugation, PBMCs were isolated from about 9.2 ml of fresh peripheral blood. Trizol reagent was used to extract the total RNA, and its quality was then checked on an Agilent 2100 Bioanalyzer. What the authors observed across the whole study: The 13-signature model separated ophthalmopathy from stable hyperthyroidism with approximately 90% sensitivity and about 81% specificity in cross-validation, and 80%/75% in the test set. Sample size was not statistically predetermined, and group allocation was not concealed from the investigators. Among expanded thyroid clonotypes with frequency above 0.001, most also showed up in blood, which suggests that blood repertoires may reflect the thyroid immune response. In validation, the model predicted ophthalmopathy progression with 70.59% sensitivity and approximately 78% specificity; more than ten predicted patients were CT-confirmed with GO in a median of 6.5 months.

This receptor was identified in a woman younger than 35 with stable Graves' hyperthyroidism. Donor details come from another sample of the same person, matched by shared clones. Sequencing used peripheral blood. The sequence is built from TRBV2 and TRBJ1-6; matching of 5 bases hints at TRBD1 as the D gene. The CDR3 has the sequence CASSSDSSFNSPLHF. The base sequence is TGTGCCAGCAGTTCTGACAGTTCCTTTAATTCACCCCTCCACTTT. The reference TRBV2 and TRBJ1-6 proteins fill in what lies around the CDR3, so the full variable domain reads EPEVTQTPSHQVTQMGQEVILRCVPISNHLYFYWYRQILGQKVEFLVSFYNNEISEKSEIFDDQFSVERPDGSNFTLKIRSTKLEDSAMYFCASSSDSSFNSPLHFGNGTRLTVT.